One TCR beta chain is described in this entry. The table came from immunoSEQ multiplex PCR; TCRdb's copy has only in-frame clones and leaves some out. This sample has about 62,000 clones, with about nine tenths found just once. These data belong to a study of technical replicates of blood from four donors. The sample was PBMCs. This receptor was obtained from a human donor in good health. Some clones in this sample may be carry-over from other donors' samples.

DNA of the CDR3: TGCGCCAGCAGCGGCGGGAGAACAGGGTTGTCTGGAAACACCATATATTTT. Protein product: CASSGGRTGLSGNTIYF. The genes are TRBV5-1 and TRBJ1-3; maybe TRBD1 (6 bases). Germline CDR1 and CDR2: SGHRS and YFSETQ. Trimming took 4 bases from V and 1 from J, leaving 18 bases between them. The CDR3 loop spans 17 amino acids. The full variable domain, in which reference TRBV5-1 and TRBJ1-3 provide the parts outside the CDR3, is KAGVTQTPRYLIKTRGQQVTLSCSPISGHRSVSWYQQTPGQGLQFLFEYFSETQRNKGNFPGRFSGRQFSNSRSEMNVSTLELGDSALYLCASSGGRTGLSGNTIYFGEGSWLTVV.